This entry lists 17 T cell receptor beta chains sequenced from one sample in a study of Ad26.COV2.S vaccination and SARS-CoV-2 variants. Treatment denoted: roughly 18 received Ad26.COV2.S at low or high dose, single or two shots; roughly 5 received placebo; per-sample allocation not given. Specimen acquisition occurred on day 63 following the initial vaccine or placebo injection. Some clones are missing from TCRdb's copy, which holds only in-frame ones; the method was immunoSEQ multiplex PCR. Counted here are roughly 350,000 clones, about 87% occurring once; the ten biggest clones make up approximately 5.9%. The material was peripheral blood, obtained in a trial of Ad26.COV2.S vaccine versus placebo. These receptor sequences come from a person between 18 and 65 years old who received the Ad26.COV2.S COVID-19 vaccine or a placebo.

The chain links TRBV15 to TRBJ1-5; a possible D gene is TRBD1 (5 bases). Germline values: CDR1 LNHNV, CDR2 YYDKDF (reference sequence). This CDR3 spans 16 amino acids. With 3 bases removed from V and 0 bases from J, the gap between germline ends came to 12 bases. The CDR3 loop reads CATSRGVGVSNQPQHF. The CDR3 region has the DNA TGTGCCACCAGCAGGGGAGTGGGGGTTAGCAATCAGCCCCAGCATTTT.

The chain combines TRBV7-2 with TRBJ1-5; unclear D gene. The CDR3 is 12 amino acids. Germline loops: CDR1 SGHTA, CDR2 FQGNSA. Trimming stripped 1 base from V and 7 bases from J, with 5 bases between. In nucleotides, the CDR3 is TGTGCCAGCAGCTTAGATGGGCAGCCCCAGCATTTT. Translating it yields CASSLDGQPQHF.

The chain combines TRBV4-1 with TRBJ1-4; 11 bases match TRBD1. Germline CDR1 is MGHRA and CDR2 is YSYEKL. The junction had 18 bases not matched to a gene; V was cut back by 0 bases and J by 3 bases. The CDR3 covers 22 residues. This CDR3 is CASSQEGGQGGLWRTSNEKLFF. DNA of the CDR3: TGCGCCAGCAGCCAAGAGGGGGGACAGGGGGGACTATGGCGGACTTCTAATGAAAAACTGTTTTTT.

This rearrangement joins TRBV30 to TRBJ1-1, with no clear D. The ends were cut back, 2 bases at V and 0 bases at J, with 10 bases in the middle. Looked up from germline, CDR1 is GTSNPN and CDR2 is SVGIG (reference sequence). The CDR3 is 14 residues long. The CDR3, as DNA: TGTGCCTGGAGTACCGGGATGGTGAACACTGAAGCTTTCTTT. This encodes CAWSTGMVNTEAFF.

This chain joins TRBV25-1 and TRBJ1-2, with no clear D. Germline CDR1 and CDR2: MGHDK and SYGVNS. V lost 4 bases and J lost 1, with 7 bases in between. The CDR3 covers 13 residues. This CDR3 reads CASSVGFNYGYTF. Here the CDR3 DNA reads TGTGCCAGCAGTGTAGGCTTTAACTATGGCTACACCTTC.

The CDR3, as DNA: TGTGCCAGCAGTTACGGCGTCAGCCCGAACTATGGCTACACCTTC. Translated, it gives CASSYGVSPNYGYTF. J is TRBJ1-2 and V is TRBV6-5; D is uncertain. The CDR3 is 15 amino acids. Germline CDR1 and CDR2: MNHEY and SVGAGI. The V and J ends lost 2 bases and 2 bases respectively, with 12 bases between them.

DNA of the CDR3: TGTGCCAGCAGCCAAGAAGGAGGGAACTCCTACGAGCAGTACTTC. Amino acids: CASSQEGGNSYEQYF. The chain carries TRBV4-2 and TRBJ2-7; maybe TRBD2 (6 bases). The CDR3 has 15 amino acids. V was clipped by 0 bases and J by 0 bases, with 9 bases between them. The germline V gene encodes CDR1 LGHNA and CDR2 YNFKEQ.

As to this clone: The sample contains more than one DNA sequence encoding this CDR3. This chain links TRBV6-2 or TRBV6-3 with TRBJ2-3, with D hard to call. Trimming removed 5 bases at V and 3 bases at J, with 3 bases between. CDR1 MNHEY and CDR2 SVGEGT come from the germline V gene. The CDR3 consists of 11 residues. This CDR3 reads CASSSTDTQYF. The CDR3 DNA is TGTGCCAGCAGTAGTACAGATACGCAGTATTTT.

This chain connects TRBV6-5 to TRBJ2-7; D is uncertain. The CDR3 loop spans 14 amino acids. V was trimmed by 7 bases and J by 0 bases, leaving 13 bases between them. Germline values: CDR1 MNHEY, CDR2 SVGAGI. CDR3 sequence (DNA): TGTGCCAGCACCTTAGGCGCTCCCTCCTACGAGCAGTACTTC. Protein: CASTLGAPSYEQYF.

Written as DNA, the CDR3 is TGCGCCAGCAGCTTGGAACCAGATACGCAGTATTTT. Translating gives CASSLEPDTQYF. This chain uses TRBV5-1 with TRBJ2-3; D call uncertain. Germline CDR1 SGHRS, CDR2 YFSETQ. V dropped 0 bases and J dropped 4 bases, with 3 bases sitting between them. This CDR3 has 12 residues.

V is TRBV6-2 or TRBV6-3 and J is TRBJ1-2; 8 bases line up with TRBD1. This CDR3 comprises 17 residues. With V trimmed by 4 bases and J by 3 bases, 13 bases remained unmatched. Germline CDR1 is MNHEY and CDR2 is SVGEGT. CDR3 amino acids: CASSSRVRQGIDYGYTF. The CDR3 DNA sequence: TGTGCCAGCAGTTCTCGAGTGAGACAGGGGATCGACTATGGCTACACCTTC.

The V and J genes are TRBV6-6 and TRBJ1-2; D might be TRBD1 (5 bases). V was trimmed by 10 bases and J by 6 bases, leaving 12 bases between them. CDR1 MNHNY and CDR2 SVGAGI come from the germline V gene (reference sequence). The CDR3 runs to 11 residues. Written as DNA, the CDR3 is TGTGCCACCCGGGGGGGGGATGGCTACACCTTC. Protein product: CATRGGDGYTF.

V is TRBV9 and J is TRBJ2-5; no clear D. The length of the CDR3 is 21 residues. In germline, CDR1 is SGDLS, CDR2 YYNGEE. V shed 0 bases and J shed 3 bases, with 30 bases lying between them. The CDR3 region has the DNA TGTGCCAGCAGCGTAGAGGGTACGACCCCATTTCTCAAGAATCTCGAAGAGACCCAGTACTTC. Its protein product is CASSVEGTTPFLKNLEETQYF. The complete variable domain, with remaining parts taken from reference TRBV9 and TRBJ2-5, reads DSGVTQTPKHLITATGQRVTLRCSPRSGDLSVYWYQQSLDQGLQFLIQYYNGEERAKGNILERFSAQQFPDLHSELNLSSLELGDSALYFCASSVEGTTPFLKNLEETQYFGPGTRLLVL.

The CDR3 protein is CASSSGTPSYEQYF. The CDR3 bases are TGTGCCAGCAGCTCCGGGACACCATCCTACGAGCAGTACTTC. The rearrangement uses TRBV5-6 and TRBJ2-7, with D perhaps TRBD1 (6 bases). V dropped 3 bases and J dropped 1 base, with 11 bases sitting between them. This CDR3 has 14 amino acids. Germline V gives CDR1 SGHDT, CDR2 YYEEEE. The full variable domain, its missing parts supplied by reference TRBV5-6 and TRBJ2-7, is DAGVTQSPTHLIKTRGQQVTLRCSPKSGHDTVSWYQQALGQGPQFIFQYYEEEERQRGNFPDRFSGHQFPNYSSELNVNALLLGDSALYLCASSSGTPSYEQYFGPGTRLTVT.

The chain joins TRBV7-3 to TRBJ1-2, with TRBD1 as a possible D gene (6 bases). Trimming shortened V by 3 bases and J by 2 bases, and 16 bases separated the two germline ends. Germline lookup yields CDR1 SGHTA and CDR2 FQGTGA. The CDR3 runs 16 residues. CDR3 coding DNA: TGTGCCAGCAGCTTCAGTAACAGGGCTGTGAACTATGGCTACACCTTC. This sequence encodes CASSFSNRAVNYGYTF.

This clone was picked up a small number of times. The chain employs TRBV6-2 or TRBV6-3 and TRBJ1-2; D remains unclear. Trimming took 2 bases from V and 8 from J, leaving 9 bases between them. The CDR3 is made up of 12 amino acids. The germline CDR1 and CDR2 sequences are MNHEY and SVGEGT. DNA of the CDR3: TGTGCCAGCAGTTACGGACTGGAGGGCTACACCTTC. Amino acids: CASSYGLEGYTF.

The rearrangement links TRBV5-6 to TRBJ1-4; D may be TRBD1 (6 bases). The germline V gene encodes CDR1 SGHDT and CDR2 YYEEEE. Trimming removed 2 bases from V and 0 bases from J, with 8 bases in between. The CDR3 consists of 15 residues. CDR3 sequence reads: CASSLWTATNEKLFF. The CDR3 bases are TGTGCCAGCAGCTTATGGACAGCAACTAATGAAAAACTGTTTTTT. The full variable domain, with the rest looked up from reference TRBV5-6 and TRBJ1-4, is DAGVTQSPTHLIKTRGQQVTLRCSPKSGHDTVSWYQQALGQGPQFIFQYYEEEERQRGNFPDRFSGHQFPNYSSELNVNALLLGDSALYLCASSLWTATNEKLFFGSGTQLSVL.